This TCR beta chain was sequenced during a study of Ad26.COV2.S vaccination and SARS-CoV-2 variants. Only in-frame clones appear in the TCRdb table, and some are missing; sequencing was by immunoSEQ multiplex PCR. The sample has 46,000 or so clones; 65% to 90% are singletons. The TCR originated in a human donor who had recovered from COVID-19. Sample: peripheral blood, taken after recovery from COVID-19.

CDR3 DNA sequence: TGTGCCAGTAGTATTACTCCCTCGTCCGGGCCTGGAAACACCATATATTTT. It is translated as CASSITPSSGPGNTIYF. The rearrangement joins TRBV19 to TRBJ1-3; D is unresolved. The V gene's germline CDR1 is LNHDA and CDR2 SQIVND (reference sequence). V was cut by 3 bases and J by 2 bases, with 17 bases left in between. The CDR3 runs to 17 residues.